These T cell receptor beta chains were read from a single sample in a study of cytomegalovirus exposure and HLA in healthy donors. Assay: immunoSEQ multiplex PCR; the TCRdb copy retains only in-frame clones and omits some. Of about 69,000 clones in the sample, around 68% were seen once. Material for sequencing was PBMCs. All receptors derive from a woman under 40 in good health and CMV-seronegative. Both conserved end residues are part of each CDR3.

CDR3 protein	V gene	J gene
CASRLYTEAFF	TRBV6-6	TRBJ1-1
CASSSQGADTGELFF	TRBV5-1	TRBJ2-2
CSVRDSSRAEAFF	TRBV29-1	TRBJ1-1
CASSLGRQGASTEAFF	TRBV13	TRBJ1-1
CASSRKGTSGVNEQFF	TRBV7-2	TRBJ2-1
CASSRTGTNTEAFF	TRBV2	TRBJ1-1
CASSSTGSRDTQYF	TRBV5-1	TRBJ2-3
CASSYSGQGGGQPQHF	TRBV6-5	TRBJ1-5
CSVEARGTGKNYGYTF	TRBV29-1	TRBJ1-2
CASSPIPGINEKLFF	TRBV7-9	TRBJ1-4
CASSVSLGGNEQFF	TRBV9	TRBJ2-1
CASRSQGTDTQYF	TRBV6-1	TRBJ2-3
CASSPRTVSYEQYF	TRBV9	TRBJ2-7
CASSQGDRDNSPLHF	TRBV4-3	TRBJ1-6
CASSDWGGWRNQPQHF	TRBV6-4	TRBJ1-5
CASSYGRGNSPLHF	TRBV6-6	TRBJ1-6
CASSPPRGGFREKLFF	TRBV18	TRBJ1-4
CAWSAFGGYGYTF	TRBV30	TRBJ1-2
CASSPSGLRGVLTYEQYF	TRBV5-6	TRBJ2-7
CASSGLAGVPRYDEQYF	TRBV28	TRBJ2-7
CSVVPARVSTDTQYF	TRBV29-1	TRBJ2-3
CASSSELAGRLYEQYF	TRBV7-9	NA
CASRRQGGEQYF	TRBV7-9	TRBJ2-7
CSGREGGHEQYF	TRBV29-1	TRBJ2-7
CASSEILGGEKLFF	TRBV2	TRBJ1-4
CASSHSGTGAYEQYF	TRBV19	TRBJ2-7
CASSIGGANTDTQYF	TRBV25-1	TRBJ2-3
CASSLVGGNTEAFF	TRBV7-6	TRBJ1-1
CASSADYSNQPQHF	TRBV5-8	TRBJ1-5
CASSLSGINNEQFF	TRBV28	TRBJ2-1
CASSLQVRSGNTIYF	TRBV28	TRBJ1-3
CASSSDRGWNSPLHF	TRBV5-5	TRBJ1-6
CASIGTAPVNTEAFF	TRBV6-1	TRBJ1-1
CASGLGGTGNTIYF	TRBV5-1	TRBJ1-3
CAIRDKVNQPQHF	TRBV10-3	TRBJ1-5
CAWSHQDTQYF	TRBV30	TRBJ2-3
CASSGGGDVYEQYF	TRBV25-1	TRBJ2-7
CASSSWTGSYEQYF	TRBV7-6	TRBJ2-7
CASITGGAGNTIYF	TRBV28	TRBJ1-3
CASSMDRNSPLHF	TRBV7-3	TRBJ1-6